One sample yielded the 18 T cell receptor beta chains listed below, sequenced in a study of blood T cell repertoires in COVID-19. Assay used: immunoSEQ multiplex PCR; TCRdb lists only in-frame clones, some missing. The sample lists about 330,000 clones, over 80% occurring once. The sample consisted of peripheral blood. The receptors were sampled from a man aged 25 to 40 with COVID-19, enrolled during active disease.

The J gene is TRBJ1-2, the V gene TRBV15; 8 positions agree with TRBD1. The J segment lost 5 bases and the V segment lost 1 base, leaving 9 bases of the junction unmatched. The length of the CDR3 is 16 residues. Germline V gene data show CDR1 as LNHNV and CDR2 as YYDKDF (reference sequence). CDR3 nucleotide sequence: TGTGCCACCAGCAGAGGGGGAACAGGGGGGTCGTATGGCTACACCTTC. It codes for CATSRGGTGGSYGYTF.

V and J are TRBV18 and TRBJ1-1; 7 positions agree with TRBD1. The V segment lost 2 bases and the J segment 0 bases; nucleotides outside the gene matches: 12. This CDR3 has 18 residues. The germline gives CDR1 KGHSH, CDR2 LQKENI. CDR3 DNA sequence: TGTGCCAGCTCACCAGGGGTAACGCAGGGGGAAATGAACACTGAAGCTTTCTTT. Its protein is CASSPGVTQGEMNTEAFF.

This clone was detected only once. The genes are TRBV6-4 and TRBJ2-3, with TRBD1 as a possible D gene (8 bases). V lost 4 bases and J lost 2, with 16 bases in between. There are 16 residues in the CDR3. Germline V gene lookup returns CDR1 MRHNA and CDR2 SNTAGT. The CDR3 sequence is CASSAQGGINTDTQYF. The CDR3 nucleotides read TGTGCCAGCAGTGCACAGGGGGGGATAAACACAGATACGCAGTATTTT.

V and J are TRBV19 and TRBJ2-7; 7 positions match TRBD2. The CDR3 length is 15 residues. Germline V gene sequence: CDR1 LNHDA, CDR2 SQIVND (reference sequence). The ends lost 5 bases at V and 0 bases at J; junction bases unmatched: 7. The CDR3 DNA reads TGTGCCAGTAGTTCGGCGGGGGAATACTCCTACGAGCAGTACTTC. Translating it yields CASSSAGEYSYEQYF.

The J gene is TRBJ2-6, the V gene TRBV2; TRBD1 might be the D (5 bases). Trimming cost V 11 bases and J 0 bases, with 14 bases left between them. The CDR3 has 15 amino acids. Germline loops: CDR1 SNHLY, CDR2 FYNNEI. DNA for the CDR3: TGTGCCGGCCGGACATCCCGCTCTGGGGCCAACGTCCTGACTTTC. Translating gives CAGRTSRSGANVLTF.

V gene TRBV19 combines with J gene TRBJ1-5; D is unresolved. V was cut by 6 bases and J by 2 bases, with 14 bases left in between. CDR1 LNHDA and CDR2 SQIVND come from the germline V gene (reference sequence). This CDR3 comprises 15 residues. The CDR3 sequence is CASSNGEYGNQPQHF. The CDR3 DNA sequence: TGTGCCAGTAGCAATGGGGAGTATGGCAATCAGCCCCAGCATTTT.

V and J are TRBV18 and TRBJ1-1, with D hard to call. This CDR3 spans 14 amino acids. V shed 6 bases and J shed 0 bases, with 11 bases lying between them. Germline assignment: CDR1 KGHSH and CDR2 LQKENI. The CDR3 reads CASSPTAMNTEAFF. The CDR3 DNA sequence: TGTGCCAGCTCGCCAACAGCCATGAACACTGAAGCTTTCTTT.

The CDR3 region is CATSAGGLNTEAFF. DNA for the CDR3: TGTGCCACCAGCGCAGGGGGACTGAACACTGAAGCTTTCTTT. V is TRBV24-1 and J is TRBJ1-1, with TRBD1 matching 7 bases. Germline CDR1 reads KGHDR; CDR2 reads SFDVKD. Trimming removed 7 bases from V and 0 bases from J; junction bases left unmatched: 4. CDR3 length equals 14 residues.

This clone was detected only a few times. V and J are TRBV10-3 and TRBJ1-1; 7 bases fit TRBD1. This CDR3 region has 13 residues. Trimming at V came to 6 bases and at J to 5 bases, leaving 6 bases not matched to a gene. The germline gives CDR1 ENHRY, CDR2 SYGVKD. CDR3 protein: CAISDRVATEAFF. CDR3 sequence (DNA): TGTGCCATCAGCGACAGGGTGGCAACTGAAGCTTTCTTT.

Here the CDR3 reads CASRYYGTGDISYEQYF. For the CDR3, the DNA is TGTGCCAGCAGATATTATGGGACAGGGGACATATCCTACGAGCAGTACTTC. This chain links TRBV27 with TRBJ2-7; 10 bases line up with TRBD1. V trimming: 6 bases; J trimming: 1 base; junction bases outside the gene matches: 12. Germline-derived CDR1 and CDR2 are MNHEY and SMNVEV (reference sequence). The CDR3 runs to 17 residues.

V and J are TRBV7-9 and TRBJ1-2, with D perhaps TRBD1 (6 bases). V was shortened by 0 bases and J by 6 bases, with 11 bases between the two germline ends. CDR1 and CDR2 from the germline V gene are SEHNR and FQNEAQ (reference sequence). The CDR3 spans 14 residues. CDR3 bases: TGTGCCAGCAGCTTAGCGCGGGCAGGGGATGGCTACACCTTC. Translated: CASSLARAGDGYTF.

This rearrangement joins TRBV6-5 to TRBJ1-4; D is unresolved. Trimming removed 6 bases from V and 12 bases from J, with 11 bases in between. Germline loops: CDR1 MNHEY, CDR2 SVGAGI. This CDR3 region has 11 residues. In DNA form, the CDR3 reads TGTGCCAGCAGAGACGGGAGGGAACTGTTTTTT. It translates to CASRDGRELFF.

This clone was counted once. Additional DNA sequences in this sample encode the identical CDR3. The rearrangement links TRBV19 to TRBJ1-2; tentative D call: TRBD1 (5 bases). This CDR3 is 15 amino acids long. Trimming shortened V by 1 base and J by 1 base, and 10 bases separated the two germline ends. Germline CDR1 LNHDA, CDR2 SQIVND (reference sequence). CDR3 in amino acids: CASSIVGQLNYGYTF. In nucleotides, the CDR3 is TGTGCCAGTAGTATAGTAGGACAACTTAACTATGGCTACACCTTC.

V is TRBV7-2 and J is TRBJ2-2; 9 bases line up with TRBD1. V was clipped by 3 bases and J by 3 bases; unmatched bases: 2. This CDR3 comprises 15 residues. Germline V CDR1 and CDR2: SGHTA, FQGNSA. CDR3 sequence reads: CASSLDRGDTGELFF. CDR3 DNA: TGTGCCAGCAGCTTGGACAGGGGAGACACCGGGGAGCTGTTTTTT.

This rearrangement joins TRBV27 to TRBJ2-1, with a possible D match to TRBD1 (5 bases). Per the germline V gene, CDR1 is MNHEY and CDR2 is SMNVEV (reference sequence). V shed 3 bases and J shed 5 bases, with 8 bases lying between them. The CDR3 extends over 13 amino acids. The CDR3 DNA is TGTGCCAGCAGTTTGAGACAGAACAATGAGCAGTTCTTC. It specifies CASSLRQNNEQFF.

The rearrangement joins TRBV28 to TRBJ2-3, with TRBD1 matching over 9 bases. Germline V gives CDR1 MDHEN, CDR2 SYDVKM. V lost 3 bases to trimming and J lost 3 bases; unmatched junction nucleotides: 7. The CDR3 is made up of 16 amino acids. DNA for the CDR3: TGTGCCAGCAGTTTCATGGGGGACAGGGAAACAGATACGCAGTATTTT. Translating it yields CASSFMGDRETDTQYF. Full variable domain (remainder filled in from reference TRBV28 and TRBJ2-3): DVKVTQSSRYLVKRTGEKVFLECVQDMDHENMFWYRQDPGLGLRLIYFSYDVKMKEKGDIPEGYSVSREKKERFSLILESASTNQTSMYLCASSFMGDRETDTQYFGPGTRLTVL.

The CDR3 protein is CSATRQGDYTF. The CDR3 DNA sequence: TGCAGTGCTACCCGACAGGGAGACTACACCTTC. The gene calls are TRBV20-1 and TRBJ1-2; 7 positions agree with TRBD1. Losses at the gene ends were 4 bases for V and 10 bases for J; bases not matched to a gene: 6. Germline CDR1 DFQATT, CDR2 SNEGSKA (reference sequence). This CDR3 is built from 11 residues.

The chain joins TRBV30 to TRBJ2-3; 9 bases map to TRBD2. This CDR3 has 14 amino acids. V dropped 4 bases and J dropped 2; count of bases not matched to a gene: 4. In germline, CDR1 is GTSNPN, CDR2 SVGIG (reference sequence). The CDR3 loop is CAWTSGAVTDTQYF. CDR3 in DNA: TGTGCCTGGACTAGCGGGGCAGTCACAGATACGCAGTATTTT.